These T cell receptor beta chains were read from a single sample in a study of OX40 agonist ivuxolimab in advanced cancers. Profiled with immunoSEQ multiplex PCR; TCRdb holds only in-frame clones, not every one. The sample has about 26,000 clones, around 81% seen once; the top ten hold more than 20%. Sequenced here: CD4+ or CD8+ T cells sorted from blood, sampled in a trial of the OX40 agonist ivuxolimab. These receptors were collected from an adult with an advanced solid tumor such as melanoma, head and neck, liver or kidney cancer. Both conserved end residues are part of each CDR3.

V gene	J gene	CDR3 protein
TRBV7-9	TRBJ2-7	CASSSPGGVSYEQYF
TRBV25-1	TRBJ2-1	CASIGTGGSFYNEQFF
TRBV27	TRBJ2-1	CATQPGTTYNEQFF
TRBV30	TRBJ2-7	CAWNVQGWDEQYF
TRBV6-5	TRBJ2-7	CASSAVEGAYEQYF
TRBV27	TRBJ2-3	CASSLWGPGDTQYF
TRBV7-2	TRBJ2-7	CASSLVAGGGNSYEQYF
TRBV2	-	CASSEYMVTINPYEQYF
TRBV2	TRBJ2-7	CASSELGEQYF
TRBV30	TRBJ2-3	CAWRTADTQYF
TRBV6-6	TRBJ1-2	CASSYPGVGNYGYTF
TRBV5-1	TRBJ1-1	CASRRTSNTEAFF
TRBV28	TRBJ2-5	CASSLAGGEETQYF
TRBV28	TRBJ2-2	CASSLFSANTGELFF
TRBV11-3	TRBJ1-1	CASSLVRGEFPDTEAFF
TRBV4-1	TRBJ1-6	CASSQARSPFYNSPLHF
TRBV28	TRBJ1-2	CASSSSPSGQANYGYTF
TRBV9	TRBJ2-1	CASSVAGSGVPEDEQFF
TRBV9	TRBJ1-1	CASSPLPLDKAFF
TRBV7-8	TRBJ2-7	CASSPGTGGPYEQYF
TRBV11-2	TRBJ2-7	CASSYRTSGSPTYEQYF
TRBV4-1	TRBJ1-4	CATASADEKLFF
TRBV2	TRBJ2-1	CASQREAFNEQFF
TRBV4-3	TRBJ2-1	CASSLSGRGPYNEQFF
TRBV27	TRBJ2-1	CASSVIAGGPGEQFF
TRBV10-3	TRBJ1-1	CAISEDGAWGEAFF
TRBV2	TRBJ2-7	CAGSPPGPYF
TRBV13	TRBJ2-7	CASSNGRSPEQYF
TRBV27	TRBJ1-1	CASSRTVGTEAFF
TRBV7-9	TRBJ1-2	CASSLRDGYGYTF
TRBV4-1	-	CASSPHDSSYEQYF
TRBV5-6	TRBJ2-3	CASSFPSGTGDTQYF
TRBV2	TRBJ2-7	CASSSGGGSGVSSYEQYF
TRBV12-5	TRBJ2-7	CASGLGGPGNEQYF
TRBV29-1	TRBJ1-2	CSVEGRYNRGLIYGYTF
TRBV5-5	TRBJ2-7	CASSSRVLQRYVSTREQYF
TRBV6-4	TRBJ2-3	CASSESGGGTDTQYF
TRBV2	TRBJ2-1	CASSGGLAGRYEQFF
TRBV27	TRBJ2-5	CASSPVTYQETQYF
TRBV5-5	TRBJ1-5	CASSLVGSNQPQHF
TRBV27	TRBJ1-2	CASSLSPRDGYTF
TRBV11-3	TRBJ2-1	CASSLGEGGTGAWEQFF
TRBV28	TRBJ2-7	CASSLSRDSDPYEQYF
TRBV6-1	TRBJ2-3	CASSEGLSPRTDTQYF
TRBV6-6	TRBJ1-3	CASYRGNTIYF